This T cell receptor (beta chain) was identified during a study of early T cells in non-severe SARS-CoV-2 infection. Whole-study context: Sequencing input comprised bulk RNA from unsorted whole blood; chain pairing was not available.

Germline V gives CDR1 SGHTA, CDR2 FQGNSA. V was trimmed by 1 base and J by 6 bases, leaving 12 bases between them. The CDR3 has 14 residues. Attachment of unique molecular identifiers to individual cDNA molecules was performed. In TCRdb, the 5' RACE reads were re-called with MiXCR into one record per CDR3 protein. This table has nearly 60,000 distinct CDR3 sequences, roughly 13% appearing once. Study conclusions and caveats: Matches to VDJdb favored anti-spike CD8 responses and missed private and CD4 specificities.

Regarding this clonotype: What it binds is not known. A much larger clonotype is one base distant, so this may be a read error.

The specimen sequenced was whole blood. The chain carries TRBV7-2 and TRBJ1-1; D not resolved. The sequence was obtained from an adult who was a healthcare worker with PCR-confirmed SARS-CoV-2 infection or an uninfected control (not recorded which). DNA for the CDR3: TGTGCCAGCAGCTTAGGACTAGGACCAGCTGAAGCTTTCTTT. Protein: CASSLGLGPAEAFF.